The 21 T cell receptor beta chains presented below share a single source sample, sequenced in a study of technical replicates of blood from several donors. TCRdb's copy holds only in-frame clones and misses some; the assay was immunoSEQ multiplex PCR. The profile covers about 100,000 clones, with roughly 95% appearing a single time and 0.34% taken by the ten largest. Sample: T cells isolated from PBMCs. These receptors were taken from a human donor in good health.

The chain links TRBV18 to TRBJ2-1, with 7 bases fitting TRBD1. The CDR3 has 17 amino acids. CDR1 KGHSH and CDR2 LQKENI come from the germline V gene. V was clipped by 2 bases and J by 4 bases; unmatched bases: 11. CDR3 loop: CASSPGVDRSLYNEQFF. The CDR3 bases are TGTGCCAGCTCACCAGGGGTGGACAGGAGCTTATACAATGAGCAGTTCTTC.

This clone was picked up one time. The chain's CDR3 is CASSWDFSLYEQFF. DNA for the CDR3: TGTGCCAGCAGCTGGGACTTCTCTCTCTATGAGCAGTTCTTC. The chain has TRBV7-9 and TRBJ2-1; tentative D call: TRBD2 (6 bases). The CDR3 extends over 14 amino acids. Germline assignment: CDR1 SEHNR and CDR2 FQNEAQ (reference sequence). V lost 4 bases, J lost 8 bases, and 15 bases lay in between.

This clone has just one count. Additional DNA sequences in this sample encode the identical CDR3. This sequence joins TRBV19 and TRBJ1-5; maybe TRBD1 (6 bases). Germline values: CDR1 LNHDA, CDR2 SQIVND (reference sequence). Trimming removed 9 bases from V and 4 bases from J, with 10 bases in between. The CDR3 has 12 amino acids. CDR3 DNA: TGTGCCAGCACTACAGGGAATCAGCCCCAGCATTTT. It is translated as CASTTGNQPQHF.

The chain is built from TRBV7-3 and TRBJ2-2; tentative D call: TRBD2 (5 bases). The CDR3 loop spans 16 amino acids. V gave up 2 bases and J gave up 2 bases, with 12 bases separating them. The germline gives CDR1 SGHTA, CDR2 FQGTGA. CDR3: CASSLQSGLNTGELFF. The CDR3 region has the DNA TGTGCCAGCAGCTTACAGAGCGGCTTAAACACCGGGGAGCTGTTTTTT.

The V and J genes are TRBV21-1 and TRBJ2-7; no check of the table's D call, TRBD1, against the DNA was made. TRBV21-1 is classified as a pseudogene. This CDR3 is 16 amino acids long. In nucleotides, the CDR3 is TGTGCCAGCAGCAGGGACAGTGTCGATCTCACCTACGAGCAGTACTTC. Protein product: CASSRDSVDLTYEQYF.

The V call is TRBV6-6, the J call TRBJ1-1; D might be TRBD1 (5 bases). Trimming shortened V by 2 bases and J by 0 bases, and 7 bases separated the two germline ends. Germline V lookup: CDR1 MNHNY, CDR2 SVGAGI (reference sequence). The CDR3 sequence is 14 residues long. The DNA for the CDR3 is TGTGCCAGCAGTTACGGGGCAATGAACACTGAAGCTTTCTTT. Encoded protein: CASSYGAMNTEAFF.

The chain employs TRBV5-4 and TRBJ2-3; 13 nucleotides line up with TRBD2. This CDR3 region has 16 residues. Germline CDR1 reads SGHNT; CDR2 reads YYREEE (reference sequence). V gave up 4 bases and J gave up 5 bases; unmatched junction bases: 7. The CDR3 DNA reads TGTGCCAGCAGCCGGGGACTAGCGGGAACGGTAGATACGCAGTATTTT. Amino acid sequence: CASSRGLAGTVDTQYF.

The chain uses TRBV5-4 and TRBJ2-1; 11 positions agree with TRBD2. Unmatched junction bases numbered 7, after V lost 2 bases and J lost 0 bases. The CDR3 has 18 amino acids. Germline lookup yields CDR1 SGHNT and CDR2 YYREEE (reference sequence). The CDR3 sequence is CASSFLTSGRISYNEQFF. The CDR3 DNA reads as TGTGCCAGCAGCTTTCTAACTAGCGGGAGAATCTCCTACAATGAGCAGTTCTTC.

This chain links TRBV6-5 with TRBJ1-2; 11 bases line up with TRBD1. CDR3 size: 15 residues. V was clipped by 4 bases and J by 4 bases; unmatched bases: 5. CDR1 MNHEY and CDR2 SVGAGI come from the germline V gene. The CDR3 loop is CASSSGTGGGYGYTF. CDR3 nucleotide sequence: TGTGCCAGCAGTTCCGGGACAGGGGGAGGCTATGGCTACACCTTC.

CDR3: CASSDGVGVYTEAFF. In nucleotides, the CDR3 is TGTGCCAGCAGTGACGGGGTTGGGGTGTACACTGAAGCTTTCTTT. The V call is TRBV6-1, the J call TRBJ1-1; unclear D gene. Germline CDR1 reads MNHNS; CDR2 reads SASEGT. The CDR3 loop spans 15 amino acids. V lost 3 bases, J lost 3 bases, and 14 bases lay in between.

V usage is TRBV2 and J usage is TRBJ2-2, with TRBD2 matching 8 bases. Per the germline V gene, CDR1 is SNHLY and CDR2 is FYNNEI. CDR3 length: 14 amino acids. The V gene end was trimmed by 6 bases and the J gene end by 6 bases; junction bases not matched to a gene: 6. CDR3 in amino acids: CASRGTSSAGELFF. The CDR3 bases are TGTGCCAGCAGAGGGACTAGTTCTGCCGGGGAGCTGTTTTTT.

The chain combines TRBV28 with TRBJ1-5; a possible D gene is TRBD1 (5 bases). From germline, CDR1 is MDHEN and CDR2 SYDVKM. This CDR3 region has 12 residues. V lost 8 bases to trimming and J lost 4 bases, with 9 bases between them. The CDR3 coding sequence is TGTGCCAGCTTCGACAGAAATCAGCCCCAGCATTTT. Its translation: CASFDRNQPQHF. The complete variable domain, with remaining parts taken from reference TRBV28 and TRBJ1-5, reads DVKVTQSSRYLVKRTGEKVFLECVQDMDHENMFWYRQDPGLGLRLIYFSYDVKMKEKGDIPEGYSVSREKKERFSLILESASTNQTSMYLCASFDRNQPQHFGDGTRLSIL.

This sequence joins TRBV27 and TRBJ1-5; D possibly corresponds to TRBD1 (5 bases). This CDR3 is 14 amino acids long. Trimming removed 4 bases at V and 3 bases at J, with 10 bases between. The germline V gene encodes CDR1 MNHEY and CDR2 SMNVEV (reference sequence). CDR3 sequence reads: CASSSRQSNQPQHF. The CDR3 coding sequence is TGTGCCAGCAGTTCCCGACAGTCCAATCAGCCCCAGCATTTT.

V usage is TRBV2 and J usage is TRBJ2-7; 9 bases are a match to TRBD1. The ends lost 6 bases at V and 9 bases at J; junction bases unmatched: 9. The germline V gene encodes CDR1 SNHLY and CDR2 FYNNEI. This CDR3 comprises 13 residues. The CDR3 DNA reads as TGTGCCAGCAGGGGTGAGGGACAGGGTTGGCAGTACTTC. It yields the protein CASRGEGQGWQYF.

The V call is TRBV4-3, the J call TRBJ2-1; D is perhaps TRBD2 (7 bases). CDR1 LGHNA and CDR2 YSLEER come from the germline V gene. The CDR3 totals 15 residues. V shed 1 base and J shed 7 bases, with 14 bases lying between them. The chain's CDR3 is CASSQVEGGANEQFF. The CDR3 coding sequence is TGCGCCAGCAGCCAAGTCGAGGGGGGGGCAAATGAGCAGTTCTTC.

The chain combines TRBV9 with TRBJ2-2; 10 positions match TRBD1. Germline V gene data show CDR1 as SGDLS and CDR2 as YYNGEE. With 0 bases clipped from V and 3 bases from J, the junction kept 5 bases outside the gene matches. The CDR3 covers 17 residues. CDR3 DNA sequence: TGTGCCAGCAGCGTAGGGGACAGGGGCCAGGACACCGGGGAGCTGTTTTTT. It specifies CASSVGDRGQDTGELFF.

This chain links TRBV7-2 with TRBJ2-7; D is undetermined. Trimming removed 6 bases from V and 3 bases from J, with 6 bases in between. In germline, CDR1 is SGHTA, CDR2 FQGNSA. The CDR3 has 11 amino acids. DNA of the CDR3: TGTGCCAGCAGGAACGGCTACGAGCAGTACTTC. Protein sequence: CASRNGYEQYF.

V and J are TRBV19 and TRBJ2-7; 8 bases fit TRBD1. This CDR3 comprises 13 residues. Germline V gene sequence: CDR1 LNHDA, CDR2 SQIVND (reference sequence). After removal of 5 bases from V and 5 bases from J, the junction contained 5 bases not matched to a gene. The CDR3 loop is CASSLQGANEQYF. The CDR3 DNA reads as TGTGCCAGTAGTCTGCAGGGGGCAAACGAGCAGTACTTC.

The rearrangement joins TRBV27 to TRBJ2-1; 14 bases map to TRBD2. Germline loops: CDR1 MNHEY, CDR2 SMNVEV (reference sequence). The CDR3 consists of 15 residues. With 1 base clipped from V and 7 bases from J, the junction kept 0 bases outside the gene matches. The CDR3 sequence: CASSLWTSGRNEQFF. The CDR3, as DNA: TGTGCCAGCAGTTTATGGACTAGCGGGAGGAATGAGCAGTTCTTC.

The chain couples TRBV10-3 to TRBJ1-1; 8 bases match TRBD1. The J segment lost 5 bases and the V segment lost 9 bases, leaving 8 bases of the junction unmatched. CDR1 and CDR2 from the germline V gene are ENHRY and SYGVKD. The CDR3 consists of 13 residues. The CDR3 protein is CAMGPDRVTEAFF. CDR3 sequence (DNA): TGTGCCATGGGGCCGGACAGGGTTACTGAAGCTTTCTTT.

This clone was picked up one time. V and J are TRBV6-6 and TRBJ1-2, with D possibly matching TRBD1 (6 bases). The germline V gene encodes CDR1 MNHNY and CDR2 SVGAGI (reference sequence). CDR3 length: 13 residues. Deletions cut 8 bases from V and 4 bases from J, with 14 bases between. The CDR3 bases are TGTGCCAGCTTTGGGGGCTACGGCTATGGCTACACCTTC. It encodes CASFGGYGYGYTF.